Each of the 25 T cell receptor beta chains below was sequenced from the same sample in a study of shared T cell receptors in the human thymus. Method: immunoSEQ multiplex PCR; TCRdb's copy keeps in-frame clones and lacks some. The table lists hundreds of thousands of clones, about 87% of them singletons. This same sample was also taken into another study, of human thymus T cells.

Material for sequencing was thymocytes. All receptors come from a boy less than two years old with a congenital heart defect.

This sequence joins TRBV7-9 and TRBJ2-6, with D uncertain. The CDR3 contains 15 residues. Germline CDR1 SEHNR, CDR2 FQNEAQ (reference sequence). V shed 1 base and J shed 4 bases, with 8 bases lying between them. The CDR3 here is CASSLGHPGANVLTF. The CDR3 nucleotides are TGTGCCAGCAGCTTAGGGCACCCCGGGGCCAACGTCCTGACTTTC.

This clone was recorded only once. J is TRBJ2-1 and V is TRBV27, with no clear D. The ends were cut back, 1 base at V and 0 bases at J, with 7 bases in the middle. CDR1 and CDR2 (germline): MNHEY, SMNVEV (reference sequence). The CDR3 loop spans 15 amino acids. The CDR3 sequence is CASSLFGFSYNEQFF. CDR3 DNA sequence: TGTGCCAGCAGTTTATTCGGTTTCTCCTACAATGAGCAGTTCTTC.

The chain carries TRBV19 and TRBJ1-5; 7 positions match TRBD1. CDR3 length: 16 residues. Trimming at V came to 5 bases and at J to 0 bases, leaving 7 bases not matched to a gene. Per the germline V gene, CDR1 is LNHDA and CDR2 is SQIVND (reference sequence). The CDR3 spells CASSFGQVYSNQPQHF. In DNA form, the CDR3 reads TGTGCCAGTAGTTTCGGACAGGTTTATAGCAATCAGCCCCAGCATTTT.

This chain links TRBV9 with TRBJ2-7; D may be TRBD2 (5 bases). Deletions cut 1 base from V and 0 bases from J, with 8 bases between. Germline values: CDR1 SGDLS, CDR2 YYNGEE. This CDR3 has 14 residues. In DNA, the CDR3 is TGTGCCAGCAGCGTAACGGGGAACTCCTACGAGCAGTACTTC. It translates to CASSVTGNSYEQYF.

The rearrangement uses TRBV5-4 and TRBJ2-3; 7 nucleotides match TRBD2. Germline loops: CDR1 SGHNT, CDR2 YYREEE (reference sequence). Trimming removed 2 bases from V and 4 bases from J; junction bases left unmatched: 4. CDR3 length: 14 residues. CDR3: CASSFAGEPDTQYF. The CDR3 DNA is TGTGCCAGCAGCTTTGCGGGAGAGCCAGATACGCAGTATTTT.

This chain joins TRBV19 and TRBJ2-3; D is perhaps TRBD2 (5 bases). CDR3 size: 13 residues. V lost 3 bases and J 6 bases, leaving 10 bases between the germline ends. The germline V gene encodes CDR1 LNHDA and CDR2 SQIVND (reference sequence). The CDR3 spells CASSITGMDTQYF. The CDR3 DNA sequence: TGTGCCAGTAGTATTACCGGGATGGATACGCAGTATTTT.

The gene calls are TRBV28 and TRBJ2-1; 12 bases fit TRBD2. V lost 2 bases, J lost 3 bases, and 8 bases stayed unmatched. Germline assignment: CDR1 MDHEN and CDR2 SYDVKM. CDR3 length: 18 residues. DNA for the CDR3: TGTGCCAGCAGTTTACAACTAGCGGGGGGAAAGGGCTACAATGAGCAGTTCTTC. Translating it yields CASSLQLAGGKGYNEQFF.

The chain links TRBV18 to TRBJ2-3; 10 positions agree with TRBD1. The CDR3 covers 17 residues. Per the germline V gene, CDR1 is KGHSH and CDR2 is LQKENI. V was pared by 3 bases and J by 5 bases, with 11 bases of the junction left unmatched. CDR3 amino acids: CASSPDGDRGQGDTQYF. In DNA, the CDR3 is TGTGCCAGCTCACCGGACGGCGACAGGGGGCAGGGAGATACGCAGTATTTT.

This chain links TRBV6-5 with TRBJ1-2, with TRBD1 matching over 7 bases. The CDR3 loop spans 15 amino acids. Trimming at V came to 5 bases and at J to 2 bases, leaving 8 bases not matched to a gene. The germline V gene encodes CDR1 MNHEY and CDR2 SVGAGI. The CDR3 here is CASSPTDRDNYGYTF. CDR3 in DNA: TGTGCCAGCAGTCCGACCGACAGGGACAACTATGGCTACACCTTC.

This clone was recorded once. The gene calls are TRBV30 and TRBJ1-6; 7 bases agree with TRBD1. There are 14 residues in the CDR3. Germline V gene lookup returns CDR1 GTSNPN and CDR2 SVGIG (reference sequence). J gave up 13 bases and V 0 bases, and 9 bases lay outside the gene matches. The CDR3 DNA reads as TGTGCCTGGAGTGTACGACAGGGTAATTTTCCCCTCCACTTT. Encoded protein: CAWSVRQGNFPLHF.

CDR3 region: CASSLVLGGTEAFF. Written as DNA, the CDR3 is TGTGCCAGCAGCTTAGTGTTAGGGGGCACTGAAGCTTTCTTT. This chain uses TRBV7-2 with TRBJ1-1, with D perhaps TRBD1 (6 bases). The CDR3 covers 14 residues. V was clipped by 1 base and J by 4 bases, with 10 bases between them. Germline CDR1 is SGHTA and CDR2 is FQGNSA.

The chain recombines TRBV18 with TRBJ2-7; TRBD2 matches at 13 bases. V shed 3 bases, J shed 6 bases, and the junction held 8 bases outside the gene matches. CDR3 size: 16 residues. Germline lookup yields CDR1 KGHSH and CDR2 LQKENI. Here the CDR3 reads CASSPLPTSGRTEQYF. Here the CDR3 DNA reads TGTGCCAGCTCACCCCTTCCGACTAGCGGGAGGACCGAGCAGTACTTC. Looking up the rest from reference TRBV18 and TRBJ2-7 gives the full variable domain: NAGVMQNPRHLVRRRGQEARLRCSPMKGHSHVYWYRQLPEEGLKFMVYLQKENIIDESGMPKERFSAEFPKEGPSILRIQQVVRGDSAAYFCASSPLPTSGRTEQYFGPGTRLTVT.

The V call is TRBV19, the J call TRBJ2-7; tentative D call: TRBD1 (6 bases). V was trimmed by 3 bases and J by 5 bases, leaving 11 bases between them. Per the germline V gene, CDR1 is LNHDA and CDR2 is SQIVND (reference sequence). This CDR3 is 13 amino acids long. CDR3 sequence reads: CASSIQGQDEQYF. The CDR3 bases are TGTGCCAGTAGTATTCAGGGGCAGGACGAGCAGTACTTC.

The V gene is TRBV27, the J gene TRBJ1-5, with TRBD1 matching 7 bases. The CDR3 extends over 13 amino acids. Germline V gene data show CDR1 as MNHEY and CDR2 as SMNVEV (reference sequence). V trimming: 5 bases; J trimming: 4 bases; junction bases outside the gene matches: 2. CDR3 in DNA: TGTGCCAGCAGTCAACAGGGGAATCAGCCCCAGCATTTT. It yields the protein CASSQQGNQPQHF.

The J gene is TRBJ2-5, the V gene TRBV19; TRBD1 matches at 9 bases. Germline lookup yields CDR1 LNHDA and CDR2 SQIVND (reference sequence). The trim removed 5 bases at V and 9 bases at J, leaving 16 bases unmatched. The CDR3 extends over 16 amino acids. The CDR3 region has the DNA TGTGCCAGTAGTCCCTCCTTGGACAGGGGCCAAATGGCCCAGTACTTC. Protein: CASSPSLDRGQMAQYF. Full variable domain (remainder filled in from reference TRBV19 and TRBJ2-5): DGGITQSPKYLFRKEGQNVTLSCEQNLNHDAMYWYRQDPGQGLRLIYYSQIVNDFQKGDIAEGYSVSREKKESFPLTVTSAQKNPTAFYLCASSPSLDRGQMAQYFGPGTRLLVL.

CDR3: CASSDRAAAEKLFF. CDR3 nucleotide sequence: TGTGCCAGCAGTGATCGTGCCGCCGCGGAAAAACTGTTTTTT. V usage is TRBV27 and J usage is TRBJ1-4; D unclear. This CDR3 contains 14 residues. Between the trimmed V and J ends, which lost 5 bases and 8 bases, there was a span of 15 bases. Germline CDR1 and CDR2: MNHEY and SMNVEV (reference sequence).

The chain employs TRBV4-3 and TRBJ2-1, with 10 positions matching TRBD1. V trimming: 1 base; J trimming: 8 bases; junction bases outside the gene matches: 17. This CDR3 contains 19 residues. Germline CDR1 is LGHNA and CDR2 is YSLEER. CDR3 bases: TGCGCCAGCAGCCAAGGCCGGGACAGGGGTAAATACTATTTCGATGAGCAGTTCTTC. This gives the protein CASSQGRDRGKYYFDEQFF.

This chain joins TRBV5-6 and TRBJ2-5; D is undetermined. Trimming removed 0 bases from V and 2 bases from J, with 5 bases in between. The CDR3 runs 13 residues. The germline CDR1 and CDR2 sequences are SGHDT and YYEEEE. As DNA, the CDR3 is TGTGCCAGCAGCTTGGGCCGGCAAGAGACCCAGTACTTC. Translation gives CASSLGRQETQYF.

V usage is TRBV25-1 and J usage is TRBJ2-2, with 8 bases that match TRBD1. This CDR3 spans 14 amino acids. V dropped 3 bases and J dropped 5; count of bases not matched to a gene: 2. Germline V gene data show CDR1 as MGHDK and CDR2 as SYGVNS. The CDR3 DNA reads TGTGCCAGCAGTGACAGGGGGCGGACCGGGGAGCTGTTTTTT. It encodes CASSDRGRTGELFF.

V and J are TRBV5-1 and TRBJ1-2; possible D gene TRBD1, 6 bases. CDR3 length: 14 residues. The V end was cut by 4 bases, the J end by 4 bases, with 14 bases between. Germline V gives CDR1 SGHRS, CDR2 YFSETQ. The CDR3 loop reads CASSPGGAGYGYTF. In DNA, the CDR3 is TGCGCCAGCAGCCCCGGGGGGGCAGGCTATGGCTACACCTTC.

The chain couples TRBV19 to TRBJ2-1, with a possible D match to TRBD2 (6 bases). The CDR3 has 17 residues. Germline loops: CDR1 LNHDA, CDR2 SQIVND (reference sequence). Trimming took 5 bases from V and 7 from J, leaving 24 bases between them. The CDR3 loop is CASSPRNVGGARNEQFF. As DNA, the CDR3 is TGTGCCAGTAGTCCCCGTAATGTCGGAGGGGCGAGGAATGAGCAGTTCTTC. The full variable domain, rest sourced from reference TRBV19 and TRBJ2-1, is DGGITQSPKYLFRKEGQNVTLSCEQNLNHDAMYWYRQDPGQGLRLIYYSQIVNDFQKGDIAEGYSVSREKKESFPLTVTSAQKNPTAFYLCASSPRNVGGARNEQFFGPGTRLTVL.

J is TRBJ1-2 and V is TRBV4-3; the D is unclear. The CDR3 extends over 17 amino acids. V lost 3 bases to trimming and J lost 3 bases, with 20 bases between them. Germline loops: CDR1 LGHNA, CDR2 YSLEER. CDR3 nucleotide sequence: TGCGCCAGCAGCCACCTAAAGTCTGTCCAGGATCACTATGGCTACACCTTC. Its translation is CASSHLKSVQDHYGYTF.

J is TRBJ1-1 and V is TRBV28; TRBD1 matches 9 bases. Looked up from germline, CDR1 is MDHEN and CDR2 is SYDVKM. V shed 8 bases, J shed 1 base, and the junction held 8 bases outside the gene matches. The CDR3 is 15 residues long. CDR3 DNA: TGTGCCAGCTTCCGGGACAGGGCAAAGAACACTGAAGCTTTCTTT. Translating it yields CASFRDRAKNTEAFF.

The chain has TRBV7-9 and TRBJ1-2, with 10 positions matching TRBD1. In germline, CDR1 is SEHNR, CDR2 FQNEAQ (reference sequence). Trimming removed 6 bases from V and 3 bases from J; junction bases left unmatched: 4. The CDR3 runs 14 residues. The CDR3, as DNA: TGTGCCAGCAGTCGGGACAGGGGAGACTATGGCTACACCTTC. Translation gives CASSRDRGDYGYTF.

The chain has TRBV4-2 and TRBJ2-7; D perhaps matches TRBD2 (5 bases). CDR3 size: 14 residues. CDR1 LGHNA and CDR2 YNFKEQ come from the germline V gene. V dropped 0 bases and J dropped 2 bases, with 8 bases sitting between them. This CDR3 reads CASSQDRETYEQYF. The CDR3 coding sequence is TGTGCCAGCAGCCAAGATCGGGAAACCTACGAGCAGTACTTC.